This TCR beta chain comes out of a study of blood T cell repertoires in COVID-19. Study in general: T cells, B-cell-depleted T cells, or PBMCs supplied cDNA or gDNA.

This clone was observed a handful of times. The assay was immunoSEQ multiplex PCR, and TCRdb's table has in-frame clones only and misses some. The data contain 150,000 to 200,000 clones, around 81% of them singletons. Trimming left V 6 bases short and J 1 base short, with 12 bases between. Germline lookup yields CDR1 SNHLY and CDR2 FYNNEI. The CDR3 extends over 14 amino acids. V and J are TRBV2 and TRBJ1-1; weak D call: TRBD1 (6 bases). Sequenced material: PBMCs or T cells enriched from blood (not recorded which). This TCR was sampled from a man aged 40-50 years who had recovered from COVID-19. The CDR3 loop reads CASRGGLRNTEAFF. The CDR3 nucleotides are TGTGCCAGCAGGGGGGGGCTTCGGAACACTGAAGCTTTCTTT. The variable domain in full, completed from reference TRBV2 and TRBJ1-1, reads EPEVTQTPSHQVTQMGQEVILRCVPISNHLYFYWYRQILGQKVEFLVSFYNNEISEKSEIFDDQFSVERPDGSNFTLKIRSTKLEDSAMYFCASRGGLRNTEAFFGQGTRLTVV.